This T cell receptor (beta chain) was sequenced in a study of blood T cells in healthy people across ages. A second PCR of 7 to 11 cycles used a sample-barcoded 5' primer and a J-beta primer mix. TCRdb reanalysed the 5' RACE reads using MiXCR and keeps one entry per CDR3 protein. The data contain 700,000 or so distinct CDR3 sequences, around 43% of them seen just once; the ten biggest clones take up 25% to 35%. The length of the CDR3 is 15 residues. V was shortened by 4 bases and J by 0 bases, with 13 bases between the two germline ends. CDR1 is SGHRS and CDR2 is YFSETQ in the germline V gene. This receptor was identified in a man older than 75 in good health. Sequences were obtained from blood. The gene calls are TRBV5-1 and TRBJ2-5; D is uncertain. The CDR3 reads CASSPALGYQETQYF. In nucleotides, the CDR3 is TGCGCCAGCAGCCCCGCTTTGGGGTACCAAGAGACCCAGTACTTC.